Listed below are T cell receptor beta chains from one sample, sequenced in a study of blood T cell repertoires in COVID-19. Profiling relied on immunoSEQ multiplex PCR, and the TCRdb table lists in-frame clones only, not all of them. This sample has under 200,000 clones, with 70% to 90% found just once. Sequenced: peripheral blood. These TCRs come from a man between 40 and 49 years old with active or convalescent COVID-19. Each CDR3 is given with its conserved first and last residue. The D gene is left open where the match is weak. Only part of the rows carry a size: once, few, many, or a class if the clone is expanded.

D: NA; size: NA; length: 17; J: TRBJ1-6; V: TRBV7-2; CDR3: CASSQESRNRVDSPLHF; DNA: TGTGCCAGCAGCCAAGAGAGCCGGAACAGGGTGGACTCACCCCTCCACTTT
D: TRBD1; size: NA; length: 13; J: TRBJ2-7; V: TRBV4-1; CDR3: CASSQGTGVQQYF; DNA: TGCGCCAGCAGCCAAGGGACAGGGGTTCAGCAGTACTTC
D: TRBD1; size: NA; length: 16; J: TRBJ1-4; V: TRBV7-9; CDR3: CASSLEPGQGSEKLFF; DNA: TGTGCCAGCAGCTTAGAGCCTGGACAGGGGAGCGAAAAACTGTTTTTT
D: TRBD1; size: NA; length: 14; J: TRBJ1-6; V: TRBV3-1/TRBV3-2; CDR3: CASRPTGLASPLHF; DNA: TGTGCCAGCAGGCCGACAGGGTTGGCTTCACCCCTCCACTTT
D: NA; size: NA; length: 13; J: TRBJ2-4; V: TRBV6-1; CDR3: CASSELLRDIQYF; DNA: TGTGCCAGCAGTGAACTTCTTCGGGACATTCAGTACTTC
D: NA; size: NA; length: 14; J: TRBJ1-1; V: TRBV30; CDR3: CACTPARANTEAFF; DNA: TGTGCCTGTACCCCAGCGAGGGCGAACACTGAAGCTTTCTTT
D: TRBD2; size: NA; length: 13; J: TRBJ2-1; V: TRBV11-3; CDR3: CASSSSGANEQFF; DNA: TGTGCCAGCAGCTCTAGCGGGGCCAATGAGCAGTTCTTC
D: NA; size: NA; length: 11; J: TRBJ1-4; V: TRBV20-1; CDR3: CSAAENEKLFF; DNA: TGCAGTGCCGCTGAGAATGAAAAACTGTTTTTT
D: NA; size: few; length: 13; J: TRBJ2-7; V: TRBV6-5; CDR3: CASSYSRGYEQYF; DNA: TGTGCCAGCAGTTACTCCAGGGGATACGAGCAGTACTTC
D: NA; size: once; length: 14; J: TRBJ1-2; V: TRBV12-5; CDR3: CASGLVPGAEGYTF; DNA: TGTGCTAGTGGTTTGGTACCAGGGGCTGAAGGCTACACCTTC
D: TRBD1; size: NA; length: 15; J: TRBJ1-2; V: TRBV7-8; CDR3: CASSPRAGTAYGYTF; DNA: TGTGCCAGCAGCCCAAGGGCCGGGACAGCCTATGGCTACACCTTC
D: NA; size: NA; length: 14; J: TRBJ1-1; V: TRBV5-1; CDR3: CASSRDDTNTEAFF; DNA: TGCGCCAGCAGCCGCGACGACACGAACACTGAAGCTTTCTTT
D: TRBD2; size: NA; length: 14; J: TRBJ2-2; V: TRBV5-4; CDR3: CASSGGLASGELFF; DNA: TGTGCCAGCAGCGGCGGACTAGCCTCCGGGGAGCTGTTTTTT
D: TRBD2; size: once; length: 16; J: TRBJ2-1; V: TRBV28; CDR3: CASTQGLAGRYNEQFF; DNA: TGTGCCAGCACCCAGGGACTAGCGGGGAGGTACAATGAGCAGTTCTTC
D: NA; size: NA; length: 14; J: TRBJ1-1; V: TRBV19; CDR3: CASSIGPRRTEAFF; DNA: TGTGCCAGTAGTATAGGTCCAAGGAGGACTGAAGCTTTCTTT
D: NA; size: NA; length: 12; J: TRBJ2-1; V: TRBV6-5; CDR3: CASSRGDNEQFF; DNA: TGTGCCAGCAGTCGCGGCGACAATGAGCAGTTCTTC
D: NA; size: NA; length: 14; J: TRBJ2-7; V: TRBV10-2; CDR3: CASTRGGAFYEQYF; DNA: TGCGCCAGCACTAGGGGGGGCGCTTTCTACGAGCAGTACTTC
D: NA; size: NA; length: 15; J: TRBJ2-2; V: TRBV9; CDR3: CASSARGANTGELFF; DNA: TGTGCCAGCAGCGCCCGAGGAGCGAACACCGGGGAGCTGTTTTTT
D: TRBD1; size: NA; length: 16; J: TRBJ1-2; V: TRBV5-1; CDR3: CASSLVSGQPNYGYTF; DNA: TGCGCCAGCAGCTTGGTCTCGGGACAGCCGAACTATGGCTACACCTTC
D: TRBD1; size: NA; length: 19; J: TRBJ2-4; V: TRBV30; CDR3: CAWRRVGRGQISGENIQYF; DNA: TGTGCCTGGAGAAGAGTCGGCAGGGGGCAGATAAGTGGGGAAAACATTCAGTACTTC
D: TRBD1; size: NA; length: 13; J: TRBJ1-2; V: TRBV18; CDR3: CASSLDRARGYTF; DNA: TGTGCCAGCTCACTGGACAGGGCCCGTGGCTACACCTTC
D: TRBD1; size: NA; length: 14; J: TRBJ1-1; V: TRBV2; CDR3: CASSSGTGITEAFF; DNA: TGTGCCAGCAGTTCCGGGACAGGGATCACTGAAGCTTTCTTT
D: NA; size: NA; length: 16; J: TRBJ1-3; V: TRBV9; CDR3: CASSVDSLLSGNTIYF; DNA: TGTGCCAGCAGCGTGGACAGCCTTCTCTCTGGAAACACCATATATTTT
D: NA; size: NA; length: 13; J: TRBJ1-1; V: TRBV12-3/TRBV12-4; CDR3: CASSLGSDSEAFF; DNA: TGTGCCAGCAGTTTGGGATCGGACAGTGAAGCTTTCTTT
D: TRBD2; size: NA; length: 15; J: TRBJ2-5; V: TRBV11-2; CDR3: CASSSSAGGLETQYF; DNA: TGTGCCAGCAGCTCCTCAGCGGGGGGGCTAGAGACCCAGTACTTC
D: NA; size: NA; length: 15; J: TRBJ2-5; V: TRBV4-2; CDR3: CASSLHAAGQETQYF; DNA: TGTGCCAGCAGCCTACACGCGGCGGGGCAAGAGACCCAGTACTTC
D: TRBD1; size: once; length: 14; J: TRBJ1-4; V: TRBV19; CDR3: CASSDRGQIEKLFF; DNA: TGTGCCAGTAGTGACAGGGGGCAGATTGAAAAACTGTTTTTT
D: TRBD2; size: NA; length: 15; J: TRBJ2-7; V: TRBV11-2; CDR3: CASSLGSGGADEQYF; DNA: TGTGCCAGCAGCTTAGGTAGCGGGGGGGCCGATGAGCAGTACTTC
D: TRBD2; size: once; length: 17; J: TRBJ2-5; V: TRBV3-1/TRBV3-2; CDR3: CASSQAVPSGGRETQYF; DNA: TGTGCCAGCAGCCAAGCGGTGCCTAGCGGGGGGAGAGAGACCCAGTACTTC
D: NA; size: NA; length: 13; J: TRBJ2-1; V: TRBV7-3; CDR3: CASSAGRLGEQFF; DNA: TGTGCCAGCAGCGCGGGCCGACTGGGTGAGCAGTTCTTC
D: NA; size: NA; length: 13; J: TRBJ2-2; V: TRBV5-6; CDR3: CASSPPSAGELFF; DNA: TGTGCCAGCAGCCCGCCCAGTGCCGGGGAGCTGTTTTTT
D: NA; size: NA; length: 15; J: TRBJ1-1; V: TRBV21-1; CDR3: CASSCPGQGGTEAFF; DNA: TGTGCCAGCAGCTGCCCGGGACAGGGAGGAACTGAAGCTTTCTTT
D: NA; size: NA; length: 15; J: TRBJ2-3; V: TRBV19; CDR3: CASSTTGSPTDTQYF; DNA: TGTGCCAGTAGTACTACCGGGTCCCCCACAGATACGCAGTATTTT
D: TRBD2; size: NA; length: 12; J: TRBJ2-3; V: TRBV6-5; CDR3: CAAMGGADTQYF; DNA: TGTGCCGCAATGGGGGGGGCAGATACGCAGTATTTT
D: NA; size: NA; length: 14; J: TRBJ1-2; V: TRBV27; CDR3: CASSFQGGRHGYTF; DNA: TGTGCCAGCAGTTTCCAGGGAGGTCGGCATGGCTACACCTTC
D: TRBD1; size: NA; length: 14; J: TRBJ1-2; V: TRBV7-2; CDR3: CASSQTGGRYGYTF; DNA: TGTGCCAGCAGCCAGACAGGGGGACGCTATGGCTACACCTTC
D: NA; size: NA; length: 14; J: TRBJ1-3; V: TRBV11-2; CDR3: CASSRVGAGNTIYF; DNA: TGTGCCAGCAGCCGAGTGGGGGCGGGAAACACCATATATTTT
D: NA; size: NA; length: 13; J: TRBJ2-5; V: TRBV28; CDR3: CASSLGGPETQYF; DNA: TGTGCCAGCAGTTTGGGGGGGCCCGAGACCCAGTACTTC
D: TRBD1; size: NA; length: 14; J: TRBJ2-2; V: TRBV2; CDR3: CASRRQGAAGELFF; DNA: TGTGCCAGCAGGAGACAGGGGGCGGCCGGGGAGCTGTTTTTT
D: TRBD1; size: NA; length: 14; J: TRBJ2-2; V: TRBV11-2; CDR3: CASSSGTGTGELFF; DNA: TGTGCCAGCAGCTCCGGGACAGGAACCGGGGAGCTGTTTTTT
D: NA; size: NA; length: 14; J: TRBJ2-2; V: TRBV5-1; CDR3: CASSLGRNTGELFF; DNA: TGCGCCAGCAGCTTGGGTCGGAACACCGGGGAGCTGTTTTTT
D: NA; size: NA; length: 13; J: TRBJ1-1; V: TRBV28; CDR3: CASNLSPNTEAFF; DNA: TGTGCCAGCAACTTGAGTCCGAACACTGAAGCTTTCTTT
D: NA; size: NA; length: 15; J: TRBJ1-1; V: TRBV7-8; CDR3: CASSLSQGLYTEAFF; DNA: TGTGCCAGCAGCTTAAGTCAGGGACTCTACACTGAAGCTTTCTTT
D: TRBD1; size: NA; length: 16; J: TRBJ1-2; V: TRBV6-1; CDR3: CASSELEGGRGYGYTF; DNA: TGTGCCAGCAGTGAACTGGAAGGGGGCCGCGGCTATGGCTACACCTTC
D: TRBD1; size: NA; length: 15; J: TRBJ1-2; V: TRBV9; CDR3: CASSPSGQAGYGYTF; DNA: TGTGCCAGCAGCCCTTCGGGACAGGCGGGCTATGGCTACACCTTC
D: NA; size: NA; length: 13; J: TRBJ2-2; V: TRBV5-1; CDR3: CASSLTVNGELFF; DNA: TGCGCCAGCAGCTTGACAGTGAACGGGGAGCTGTTTTTT
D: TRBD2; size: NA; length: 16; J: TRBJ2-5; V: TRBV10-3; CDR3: CAISVQRGTSQETQYF; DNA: TGTGCCATCAGTGTACAGCGGGGGACGTCTCAAGAGACCCAGTACTTC
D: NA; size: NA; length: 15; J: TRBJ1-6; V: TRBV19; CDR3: CASRRESSYNSPLHF; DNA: TGTGCCAGTAGAAGGGAGAGCTCCTATAATTCACCCCTCCACTTT
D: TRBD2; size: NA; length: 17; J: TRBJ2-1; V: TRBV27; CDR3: CASSLSGTRDTYNEQFF; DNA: TGTGCCAGCAGTTTATCGGGGACTAGAGACACCTACAATGAGCAGTTCTTC
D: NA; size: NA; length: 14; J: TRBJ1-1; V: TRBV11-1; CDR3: CASSLVARNTEAFF; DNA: TGTGCCAGCAGCTTAGTTGCCAGAAACACTGAAGCTTTCTTT
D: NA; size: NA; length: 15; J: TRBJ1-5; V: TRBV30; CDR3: CAWTTGFYSNQPQHF; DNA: TGTGCCTGGACTACAGGGTTTTATAGCAATCAGCCCCAGCATTTT
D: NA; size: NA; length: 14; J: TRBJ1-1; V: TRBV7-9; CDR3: CASTSGGLNTEAFF; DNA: TGTGCCAGCACCTCCGGGGGGCTGAACACTGAAGCTTTCTTT
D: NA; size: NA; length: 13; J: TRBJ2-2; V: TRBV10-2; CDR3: CASIAGVSGELFF; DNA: TGCGCCAGCATCGCAGGGGTTTCCGGGGAGCTGTTTTTT
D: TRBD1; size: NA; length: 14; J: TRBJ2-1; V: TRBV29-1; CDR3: CSVEQGDGYNEQFF; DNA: TGCAGCGTTGAACAGGGGGATGGCTACAATGAGCAGTTCTTC
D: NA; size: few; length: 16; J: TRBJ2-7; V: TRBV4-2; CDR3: CASSQPDRNSGYEQYF; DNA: TGTGCCAGCAGCCAACCTGACAGGAACTCGGGCTACGAGCAGTACTTC
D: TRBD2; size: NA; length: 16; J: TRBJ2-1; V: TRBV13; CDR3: CASSTGLAGGYNEQFF; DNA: TGTGCCAGCAGCACCGGACTAGCGGGGGGGTACAATGAGCAGTTCTTC
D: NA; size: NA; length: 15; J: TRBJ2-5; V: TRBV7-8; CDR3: CASSFPGVLQETQYF; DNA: TGTGCCAGCAGCTTCCCCGGGGTCCTCCAAGAGACCCAGTACTTC
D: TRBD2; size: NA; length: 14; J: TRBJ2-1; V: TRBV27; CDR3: CASSGRTSVYEQFF; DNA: TGTGCCAGCAGTGGACGGACTAGCGTCTATGAGCAGTTCTTC